What follows are 6 T cell receptor beta chains derived from one specimen sequenced in a study of control samples from healthy donors and cancer patients. The data were produced by immunoSEQ multiplex PCR, yet TCRdb's version contains in-frame clones alone and is incomplete. The repertoire includes about 150,000 clones, more than 85% of them detected once, and 0.68% sits in the top ten. Sequencing was done on a sample of blood. Receptors originate from a woman aged 25-40 years in good health.

The chain links TRBV25-1 to TRBJ2-1; weak D call: TRBD1 (5 bases). V was clipped by 3 bases and J by 9 bases, with 15 bases between them. Germline CDR1 and CDR2: MGHDK and SYGVNS. The CDR3 sequence is 14 residues long. The CDR3 loop reads CASSEVGRRGEQFF. The CDR3 coding sequence is TGTGCCAGCAGTGAGGTAGGAAGAAGGGGTGAGCAGTTCTTC.

The rearrangement links TRBV28 to TRBJ2-1, with D uncertain. V dropped 2 bases and J dropped 7 bases, with 6 bases sitting between them. This CDR3 has 12 amino acids. The germline gives CDR1 MDHEN, CDR2 SYDVKM. The CDR3 spells CASSLTRNEQFF. The CDR3 DNA sequence: TGTGCCAGCAGTTTAACCCGAAATGAGCAGTTCTTC. The full variable domain, its missing parts supplied by reference TRBV28 and TRBJ2-1, is DVKVTQSSRYLVKRTGEKVFLECVQDMDHENMFWYRQDPGLGLRLIYFSYDVKMKEKGDIPEGYSVSREKKERFSLILESASTNQTSMYLCASSLTRNEQFFGPGTRLTVL.

V usage is TRBV23-1 and J usage is TRBJ1-5; the match to TRBD1 covers 7 bases. TRBV23-1 is recorded as an ORF, its role being uncertain. Unmatched junction bases numbered 15, after V lost 7 bases and J lost 0 bases. The CDR3 extends over 18 amino acids. The CDR3 sequence is CASKSSTGVPNSNQPQHF. DNA of the CDR3: TGCGCCAGCAAGTCATCTACAGGGGTCCCGAATAGCAATCAGCCCCAGCATTTT.

The CDR3 here is CASSEKGQGSNQPQHF. The DNA for the CDR3 is TGTGCCAGCAGTGAAAAGGGGCAGGGGAGCAATCAGCCCCAGCATTTT. This chain uses TRBV2 with TRBJ1-5; tentatively, D is TRBD1 (6 bases). This CDR3 comprises 16 residues. Germline CDR1 and CDR2: SNHLY and FYNNEI. The V end lost 2 bases, the J end lost 1 base, and 12 bases lay between the germline ends.

The chain recombines TRBV5-1 with TRBJ2-1; D call uncertain. CDR3 length equals 13 residues. Germline loops: CDR1 SGHRS, CDR2 YFSETQ. The V gene lost 5 bases and the J gene lost 0 bases, with 6 bases spanning the gap. CDR3 in amino acids: CASRTGSYNEQFF. The CDR3 DNA follows: TGCGCCAGCAGGACGGGCTCCTACAATGAGCAGTTCTTC.

The CDR3 DNA reads as TGTGCCAGCAGCCTGGGACAGGGGGCCTACAATGAGCAGTTCTTC. It translates to CASSLGQGAYNEQFF. The chain recombines TRBV5-4 with TRBJ2-1; 11 nucleotides agree with TRBD1. This CDR3 has 15 amino acids. With V trimmed by 4 bases and J by 2 bases, 2 bases remained unmatched. Germline assignment: CDR1 SGHNT and CDR2 YYREEE (reference sequence).